This TCR beta chain was found in a study of T cells after somatic rescue of genetic block. V trimming: 1 base; J trimming: 3 bases; junction bases outside the gene matches: 2. The germline V gene has CDR1 GTSNPN and CDR2 SVGIG (reference sequence). CDR3 size: 14 residues. TCRdb's copy holds only in-frame clones and misses some; the assay was immunoSEQ multiplex PCR. The sample includes 95,000 to 120,000 clones, about 89% of them seen just once. The source is a woman under 30. Sequencing was carried out using peripheral blood mononuclear cells (PBMCs). V usage is TRBV30 and J usage is TRBJ1-2; 10 nucleotides agree with TRBD1. The CDR3 reads CAWSEDRGDYGYTF. CDR3 nucleotide sequence: TGTGCCTGGAGTGAGGACAGGGGGGACTATGGCTACACCTTC.